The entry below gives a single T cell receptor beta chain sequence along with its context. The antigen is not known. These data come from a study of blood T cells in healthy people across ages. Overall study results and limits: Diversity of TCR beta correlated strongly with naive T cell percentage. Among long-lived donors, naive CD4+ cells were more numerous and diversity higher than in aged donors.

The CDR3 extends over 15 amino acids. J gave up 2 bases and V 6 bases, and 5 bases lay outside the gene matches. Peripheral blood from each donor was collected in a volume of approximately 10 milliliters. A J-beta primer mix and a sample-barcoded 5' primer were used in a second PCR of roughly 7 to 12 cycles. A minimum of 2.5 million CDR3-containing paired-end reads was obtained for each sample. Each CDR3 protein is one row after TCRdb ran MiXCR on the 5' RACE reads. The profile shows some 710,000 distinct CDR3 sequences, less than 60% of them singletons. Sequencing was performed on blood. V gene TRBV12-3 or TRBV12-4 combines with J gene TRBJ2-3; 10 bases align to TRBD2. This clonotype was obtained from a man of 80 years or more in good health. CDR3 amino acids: CASSRTSGFTDTQYF. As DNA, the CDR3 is TGTGCCAGCAGCCGGACTAGCGGCTTCACAGATACGCAGTATTTT.